This T cell receptor beta chain was sequenced in a study of control samples from healthy donors and cancer patients. The assay was immunoSEQ multiplex PCR, and TCRdb's table has in-frame clones only and misses some. The sample carries roughly 120,000 clones, about 92% recorded once. Sequencing was done on a sample of PBMCs. The clonotype originates from a man in his fifties with head and neck cancer.

The chain's CDR3 is CASSMTGGGYGYTF. For the CDR3, the DNA is TGTGCCAGCAGCATGACAGGGGGCGGCTATGGCTACACCTTC. The rearrangement uses TRBV7-2 and TRBJ1-2; 10 bases fit TRBD1. After removal of 5 bases from V and 4 bases from J, the junction contained 4 bases not matched to a gene. The CDR3 covers 14 residues. Germline V gene sequence: CDR1 SGHTA, CDR2 FQGNSA. The full variable domain, completed using reference TRBV7-2 and TRBJ1-2, is GAGVSQSPSNKVTEKGKDVELRCDPISGHTALYWYRQSLGQGLEFLIYFQGNSAPDKSGLPSDRFSAERTGGSVSTLTIQRTQQEDSAVYLCASSMTGGGYGYTFGSGTRLTVV.